One sample yielded the 16 T cell receptor beta chains listed below, sequenced in a study of sequential checkpoint blockade in melanoma (dated by TCRdb to the late 2010s). In light of the paper, this sample's treatment or condition label describes: randomized to nivolumab then ipilimumab (arm A) or the reverse (arm B). The library was generated by the immunoSEQ multiplex PCR assay. The table comes from immuneACCESS by way of TCRdb, which keeps in-frame sequences with V and J called. Part of the clones is missing from these tables; in studies checked, under half for an unresolved V gene and the rest for unknown reasons. This sample comprises 13,000 to 15,000 clones, 52% of them detected only once. The ten largest make up around 15% of the sample. The starting material was CD8+ T cells sorted from blood (inferred from file names), obtained from a patient given nivolumab and ipilimumab in sequence. These receptor sequences come from a human donor with melanoma.

The J gene is TRBJ2-1, the V gene TRBV7-9, with 8 bases that match TRBD2. This CDR3 comprises 15 residues. V was clipped by 1 base and J by 5 bases; unmatched bases: 4. The germline gives CDR1 SEHNR, CDR2 FQNEAQ (reference sequence). Here the CDR3 DNA reads TGTGCCAGCAGCTTAGACGGGGGGGTCCACAATGAGCAGTTCTTC. It specifies CASSLDGGVHNEQFF.

The chain carries TRBV11-2 and TRBJ2-5; a weak D match, TRBD2 (5 bases). Trimming removed 5 bases at V and 5 bases at J, with 12 bases between. The CDR3 contains 13 residues. Germline V gene data show CDR1 as SGHAT and CDR2 as FQNNGV. This CDR3 reads CASSPGRGETQYF. In DNA form, the CDR3 reads TGTGCCAGCAGCCCCGGTCGCGGGGAGACCCAGTACTTC.

The rearrangement joins TRBV7-9 to TRBJ1-2, with TRBD1 matching 7 bases. V dropped 5 bases and J dropped 4; count of bases not matched to a gene: 7. The CDR3 runs to 14 residues. Germline V lookup: CDR1 SEHNR, CDR2 FQNEAQ (reference sequence). The CDR3: CASSHTGESYGYTF. CDR3 sequence (DNA): TGTGCCAGCAGCCATACAGGGGAATCCTATGGCTACACCTTC.

The chain is built from TRBV5-6 and TRBJ2-7; 8 bases align to TRBD1. Germline V CDR1 and CDR2: SGHDT, YYEEEE. This CDR3 is 12 amino acids long. V dropped 4 bases and J dropped 5; count of bases not matched to a gene: 2. The CDR3 is CASSQTGDEQYF. CDR3 DNA sequence: TGTGCCAGCAGCCAGACAGGGGACGAGCAGTACTTC.

The count of this clone is one. This chain links TRBV25-1 with TRBJ2-2, with TRBD2 matching 9 bases. With 4 bases clipped from V and 5 bases from J, the junction kept 8 bases outside the gene matches. CDR1 MGHDK and CDR2 SYGVNS come from the germline V gene. This CDR3 has 16 residues. CDR3 in DNA: TGTGCCAGCAGTGCGCGGGAGGGTTGGGGGACCGGGGAGCTGTTTTTT. Its protein is CASSAREGWGTGELFF.

V usage is TRBV5-4 and J usage is TRBJ1-2; D possibly corresponds to TRBD1 (6 bases). The CDR3 contains 14 residues. The germline V and J ends were trimmed by 3 bases and 5 bases, with 14 bases remaining between them. CDR1 and CDR2 from the germline V gene are SGHNT and YYREEE (reference sequence). The CDR3 spells CASSSDRSGYGYTF. CDR3 sequence (DNA): TGTGCCAGCAGCTCTGACAGGAGTGGGTATGGCTACACCTTC.

The chain links TRBV28 to TRBJ1-5, with D maybe TRBD1 (5 bases). Germline V gives CDR1 MDHEN, CDR2 SYDVKM. Trimming removed 5 bases from V and 0 bases from J, with 14 bases in between. The CDR3 runs 16 residues. Written as DNA, the CDR3 is TGTGCCAGCAGTAACAGTCGGGGGTATAGCAATCAGCCCCAGCATTTT. It codes for CASSNSRGYSNQPQHF.

The chain uses TRBV6-1 and TRBJ1-6, with TRBD1 matching 12 bases. Losses at the gene ends were 3 bases for V and 7 bases for J; bases not matched to a gene: 1. The CDR3 contains 15 residues. Germline CDR1 MNHNS, CDR2 SASEGT. The CDR3 is CASSEGTGGNSPLHF. The CDR3 DNA reads as TGTGCCAGCAGTGAGGGGACAGGGGGCAATTCACCCCTCCACTTT.

This clone was found once. This chain connects TRBV7-9 to TRBJ2-7; D is ambiguous. V shed 8 bases and J shed 1 base, with 12 bases lying between them. CDR3 length: 13 residues. The germline V gene has CDR1 SEHNR and CDR2 FQNEAQ (reference sequence). CDR3 nucleotide sequence: TGTGCCAGCCATCCTGACGGGTCCTACGAGCAGTACTTC. It specifies CASHPDGSYEQYF.

The chain carries TRBV6-4 and TRBJ2-1, with a weak D call TRBD2 (5 bases). V was pared by 3 bases and J by 0 bases, with 6 bases between. The V gene's germline CDR1 is MRHNA and CDR2 SNTAGT. The CDR3 has 14 amino acids. The CDR3 loop is CASSEGSSYNEQFF. CDR3 DNA sequence: TGTGCCAGCAGTGAAGGGAGCTCCTACAATGAGCAGTTCTTC.

This chain uses TRBV5-6 with TRBJ1-2, with TRBD1 matching over 8 bases. Trimming removed 4 bases from V and 8 bases from J; junction bases left unmatched: 7. The CDR3 has 13 amino acids. CDR1 and CDR2 (germline): SGHDT, YYEEEE. The CDR3 reads CASSTRTGRGYTF. The CDR3 DNA follows: TGTGCCAGCAGCACCCGGACAGGGCGAGGCTACACCTTC.

The gene calls are TRBV7-9 and TRBJ2-1; TRBD2 agrees at 9 bases. Germline V CDR1 and CDR2: SEHNR, FQNEAQ (reference sequence). The ends lost 1 base at V and 8 bases at J; junction bases unmatched: 6. The CDR3 is 15 amino acids. CDR3 DNA sequence: TGTGCCAGCAGCTTAGGCCTAGCGGGATCCGATGAGCAGTTCTTC. This translates into CASSLGLAGSDEQFF.

This clone showed up just a few times. V is TRBV5-5 and J is TRBJ2-7, with 11 bases matching TRBD2. Germline lookup yields CDR1 SGHKS and CDR2 YYEKEE (reference sequence). The junction had 4 bases not matched to a gene; V was cut back by 0 bases and J by 5 bases. The CDR3 has 15 residues. This CDR3 reads CASSLESSGGNEQYF. In nucleotides, the CDR3 is TGTGCCAGCAGCTTGGAATCTAGCGGGGGGAACGAGCAGTACTTC.

This sequence joins TRBV6-5 and TRBJ2-1; D remains unclear. The CDR3 runs to 14 residues. The V gene's germline CDR1 is MNHEY and CDR2 SVGAGI. V was shortened by 2 bases and J by 2 bases, with 7 bases between the two germline ends. Written as DNA, the CDR3 is TGTGCCAGCAGTTACGGGCAGCCCTACAATGAGCAGTTCTTC. This gives the protein CASSYGQPYNEQFF.

The chain employs TRBV19 and TRBJ2-1, with TRBD2 matching over 8 bases. Germline values: CDR1 LNHDA, CDR2 SQIVND (reference sequence). This CDR3 has 18 residues. The ends lost 6 bases at V and 0 bases at J; junction bases unmatched: 13. The CDR3 is CASRTGGVGGGSYNEQFF. Written as DNA, the CDR3 is TGTGCCAGTAGGACCGGAGGGGTCGGGGGGGGCTCCTACAATGAGCAGTTCTTC.

This clone was counted between two and nine times. The gene calls are TRBV12-5 and TRBJ2-7; D is ambiguous. Germline V lookup: CDR1 LGHNT, CDR2 FRNRAP. Trimming left V 7 bases short and J 3 bases short, with 7 bases between. This CDR3 spans 11 amino acids. CDR3 sequence reads: CASASGYEQYF. The CDR3 coding sequence is TGTGCTAGTGCGTCGGGCTACGAGCAGTACTTC.